This is a list of T cell receptor beta chains from one sample in a study of T-cell reconstitution after alpha-beta-depleted transplantation in children. MiXCR, run by TCRdb on the PCR reads, gives a single entry per CDR3 protein. Found here are around 270,000 distinct CDR3 sequences, around 9.1% of them singletons; the top ten hold approximately 7%. The sequencing here drew on PBMCs, taken before TCRalphabeta/CD19-depleted stem cell transplant. The receptors were gathered from a boy less than two years old with acute myeloid leukemia, due to receive a stem cell transplant. CDR3s include the opening cysteine and the closing phenylalanine or tryptophan. The D gene is left open where the match is weak. Only some rows state a clone size, as once, few, many or a class for expanded clones.

j_gene: TRBJ2-2; v_gene: TRBV9; d_gene: TRBD2; abundance: -; CDR3aa: CASSLRLAGGLGELFF; CDR3nt: TGTGCCAGCAGCCTCCGACTAGCGGGAGGACTCGGGGAGCTGTTTTTT
j_gene: TRBJ2-7; v_gene: TRBV10-3; d_gene: -; abundance: many; CDR3aa: CAIAWQAYEQYF; CDR3nt: TGTGCCATCGCCTGGCAGGCCTACGAGCAGTACTTC
j_gene: TRBJ2-1; v_gene: TRBV6-2/TRBV6-3; d_gene: TRBD2; abundance: many; CDR3aa: CASDLAGVNNEQFF; CDR3nt: TGTGCCAGTGATCTAGCGGGGGTCAACAATGAGCAGTTCTTC
j_gene: TRBJ2-3; v_gene: TRBV18; d_gene: TRBD1; abundance: -; CDR3aa: CASSLLITGGLLTDTQYF; CDR3nt: TGTGCCAGCTCACTCCTCATAACAGGGGGCCTCCTCACAGATACGCAGTATTTT
j_gene: TRBJ1-5; v_gene: TRBV28; d_gene: TRBD1; abundance: many; CDR3aa: CASTTGTYQPQHF; CDR3nt: TGTGCCAGTACGACAGGGACCTATCAGCCCCAGCATTTT
j_gene: TRBJ2-1; v_gene: TRBV1; d_gene: -; abundance: -; CDR3aa: CTSSQVDEQFF; CDR3nt: TGCACCAGCAGCCAAGTCGATGAGCAGTTCTTC
j_gene: TRBJ2-1; v_gene: TRBV29-1; d_gene: -; abundance: many; CDR3aa: CSVVGGLEYNEQFF; CDR3nt: TGCAGCGTTGTTGGGGGCTTGGAGTACAATGAGCAGTTCTTC
j_gene: TRBJ2-4; v_gene: TRBV12-3/TRBV12-4; d_gene: -; abundance: many; CDR3aa: CASSPVTSLAKNIQYF; CDR3nt: TGTGCCAGCAGCCCAGTGACCTCACTAGCCAAAAACATTCAGTACTTC
j_gene: TRBJ2-7; v_gene: TRBV27; d_gene: TRBD2; abundance: few; CDR3aa: CASSSGTSGTGEQYF; CDR3nt: TGTGCCAGCAGTTCCGGGACTAGCGGGACAGGGGAGCAGTACTTC
j_gene: TRBJ2-7; v_gene: TRBV20-1; d_gene: -; abundance: many; CDR3aa: CSARRLGVGSYEQYF; CDR3nt: TGCAGTGCTAGAAGGCTAGGAGTCGGATCCTACGAGCAGTACTTC
j_gene: TRBJ1-5; v_gene: TRBV20-1; d_gene: -; abundance: -; CDR3aa: CSAKVGGCNQPQHF; CDR3nt: TGCAGTGCTAAAGTGGGAGGGTGCAATCAGCCCCAGCATTTT
j_gene: TRBJ2-1; v_gene: TRBV20-1; d_gene: TRBD2; abundance: few; CDR3aa: CSAARLAGSSYNEQFF; CDR3nt: TGCAGTGCTGCCCGACTAGCGGGGAGCTCCTACAATGAGCAGTTCTTC
j_gene: TRBJ1-5; v_gene: TRBV10-3; d_gene: -; abundance: many; CDR3aa: CAISESVSLSNQPQHF; CDR3nt: TGTGCCATCAGTGAGTCGGTCAGTCTTAGCAATCAGCCCCAGCATTTT
j_gene: TRBJ1-1; v_gene: TRBV7-2; d_gene: TRBD1; abundance: many; CDR3aa: CASSTRQGTTEAFF; CDR3nt: TGTGCCAGCAGCACTAGACAGGGTACCACTGAAGCTTTCTTT
j_gene: TRBJ2-7; v_gene: TRBV5-1; d_gene: -; abundance: many; CDR3aa: CASSFGQLYEQYF; CDR3nt: TGCGCCAGCAGCTTCGGGCAGCTTTACGAGCAGTACTTC
j_gene: TRBJ1-1; v_gene: TRBV19; d_gene: TRBD1; abundance: -; CDR3aa: CASQNRDRGSLNTEAFF; CDR3nt: TGTGCCAGTCAAAACCGGGACAGGGGTTCCCTGAACACTGAAGCTTTCTTT
j_gene: TRBJ2-6; v_gene: TRBV5-6; d_gene: TRBD2; abundance: -; CDR3aa: CASSQMGGAGANVLTF; CDR3nt: TGTGCCAGCAGCCAGATGGGGGGGGCTGGGGCCAACGTCCTGACTTTC
j_gene: TRBJ2-5; v_gene: TRBV10-3; d_gene: -; abundance: many; CDR3aa: CAISETGFAETQYF; CDR3nt: TGTGCCATCAGTGAAACAGGGTTCGCGGAGACCCAGTACTTC
j_gene: TRBJ1-2; v_gene: TRBV4-2; d_gene: -; abundance: many; CDR3aa: CASSQDRLEGYGYTF; CDR3nt: TGTGCCAGCAGCCAAGACCGTCTCGAGGGCTATGGCTACACCTTC
j_gene: TRBJ2-2; v_gene: TRBV5-1; d_gene: TRBD2; abundance: many; CDR3aa: CASSLFAGRVTGELFF; CDR3nt: TGCGCCAGCAGCTTGTTTGCAGGGAGGGTCACCGGGGAGCTGTTTTTT
j_gene: TRBJ2-6; v_gene: TRBV20-1; d_gene: -; abundance: few; CDR3aa: CSAWDIDSGANVLTF; CDR3nt: TGCAGTGCGTGGGACATAGACTCTGGGGCCAACGTCCTGACTTTC
j_gene: TRBJ2-3; v_gene: TRBV7-2; d_gene: -; abundance: -; CDR3aa: CASSLGRQGEGTDTQYF; CDR3nt: TGTGCCAGCAGCTTAGGTCGGCAGGGGGAGGGCACAGATACGCAGTATTTT
j_gene: TRBJ2-7; v_gene: TRBV27; d_gene: TRBD1; abundance: many; CDR3aa: CASSPGQGARSYEQYF; CDR3nt: TGTGCCAGCAGTCCCGGACAGGGAGCCAGGTCCTACGAGCAGTACTTC
j_gene: TRBJ2-4; v_gene: TRBV15; d_gene: -; abundance: -; CDR3aa: CATSRDPGCRDIQYF; CDR3nt: TGTGCCACCAGCAGAGATCCAGGGTGCAGGGACATTCAGTACTTC
j_gene: TRBJ2-3; v_gene: TRBV12-3/TRBV12-4; d_gene: -; abundance: many; CDR3aa: CASSSLYRVGTDTQYF; CDR3nt: TGTGCCAGCAGTTCCCTATACAGGGTCGGCACAGATACGCAGTATTTT
j_gene: TRBJ2-7; v_gene: TRBV24-1; d_gene: TRBD1; abundance: many; CDR3aa: CATSDPRQGRSGEQYF; CDR3nt: TGTGCCACCAGTGATCCCCGACAGGGGCGTTCCGGCGAGCAGTACTTC
j_gene: TRBJ1-4; v_gene: TRBV20-1; d_gene: TRBD1; abundance: -; CDR3aa: CSATDRGKGKLFF; CDR3nt: TGCAGTGCCACCGACAGGGGGAAGGGAAAACTGTTTTTT
j_gene: TRBJ2-3; v_gene: TRBV21-1; d_gene: -; abundance: many; CDR3aa: CASSKERSSGAIDTQYF; CDR3nt: TGTGCCAGCAGCAAAGAGAGGTCTAGCGGGGCAATAGATACGCAGTATTTT
j_gene: TRBJ2-7; v_gene: TRBV28; d_gene: -; abundance: many; CDR3aa: CASSWTVPFYEQYF; CDR3nt: TGTGCCAGCAGTTGGACGGTACCTTTCTACGAGCAGTACTTC
j_gene: TRBJ2-5; v_gene: TRBV20-1; d_gene: TRBD2; abundance: -; CDR3aa: CSARSRLAGEVETQYF; CDR3nt: TGCAGTGCTAGATCCCGGCTAGCGGGAGAGGTAGAGACCCAGTACTTC
j_gene: TRBJ1-5; v_gene: TRBV12-3/TRBV12-4; d_gene: TRBD1; abundance: many; CDR3aa: CASSRDRESQHF; CDR3nt: TGTGCCAGCAGCCGGGACAGGGAATCCCAGCATTTT
j_gene: TRBJ2-5; v_gene: TRBV12-3/TRBV12-4; d_gene: TRBD2; abundance: few; CDR3aa: CASSLGLGLIAGETQYF; CDR3nt: TGTGCCAGCAGTTTAGGCCTCGGTTTGATAGCGGGAGAGACCCAGTACTTC
j_gene: TRBJ2-3; v_gene: TRBV20-1; d_gene: TRBD2; abundance: many; CDR3aa: CSAKAVAGGSTQYF; CDR3nt: TGCAGTGCTAAAGCCGTGGCGGGGGGGTCGACGCAGTATTTT
j_gene: TRBJ2-3; v_gene: TRBV5-6; d_gene: -; abundance: many; CDR3aa: CASSAWGPDTQYF; CDR3nt: TGTGCCAGCAGCGCCTGGGGGCCAGATACGCAGTATTTT
j_gene: TRBJ2-4; v_gene: TRBV6-2/TRBV6-3; d_gene: -; abundance: many; CDR3aa: CASRLWNIQYF; CDR3nt: TGTGCCAGCCGTCTTTGGAACATTCAGTACTTC
j_gene: TRBJ2-5; v_gene: TRBV9; d_gene: -; abundance: -; CDR3aa: CASSVAPTQGSQETQYF; CDR3nt: TGTGCCAGCAGCGTAGCTCCTACCCAGGGTTCTCAAGAGACCCAGTACTTC
j_gene: TRBJ2-1; v_gene: TRBV27; d_gene: -; abundance: few; CDR3aa: CASGTSPYNEQFF; CDR3nt: TGTGCCAGCGGGACCTCGCCCTACAATGAGCAGTTCTTC
j_gene: TRBJ2-3; v_gene: TRBV29-1; d_gene: TRBD2; abundance: many; CDR3aa: CSVDLAGGTDTQYF; CDR3nt: TGCAGCGTTGATCTAGCGGGGGGCACAGATACGCAGTATTTT
j_gene: TRBJ2-3; v_gene: TRBV2; d_gene: -; abundance: many; CDR3aa: CARNRGTSVTDTQYF; CDR3nt: TGTGCCAGGAACAGAGGGACATCCGTCACAGATACGCAGTATTTT
j_gene: TRBJ2-2; v_gene: TRBV28; d_gene: -; abundance: many; CDR3aa: CASSFPAGVGELFF; CDR3nt: TGTGCCAGCAGTTTCCCCGCAGGGGTTGGGGAGCTGTTTTTT
j_gene: TRBJ1-2; v_gene: TRBV5-1; d_gene: -; abundance: many; CDR3aa: CASRPGTDLLNYGYTF; CDR3nt: TGCGCCAGCAGGCCTGGGACCGATCTTCTTAACTATGGCTACACCTTC
j_gene: TRBJ2-2; v_gene: TRBV6-5; d_gene: TRBD2; abundance: -; CDR3aa: CASSSSGRVVGELFF; CDR3nt: TGTGCCAGCAGTTCTAGCGGGAGAGTTGTCGGGGAGCTGTTTTTT
j_gene: TRBJ1-5; v_gene: TRBV12-3/TRBV12-4; d_gene: -; abundance: many; CDR3aa: CASSSVGDNQPQHF; CDR3nt: TGTGCCAGCAGTTCTGTTGGGGACAATCAGCCCCAGCATTTT
j_gene: TRBJ2-1; v_gene: TRBV5-4; d_gene: -; abundance: -; CDR3aa: CASSLEAGRRGNEQFF; CDR3nt: TGTGCCAGCAGCTTGGAGGCGGGTCGGAGGGGCAATGAGCAGTTCTTC
j_gene: TRBJ2-1; v_gene: TRBV2; d_gene: TRBD2; abundance: once; CDR3aa: CASRPGTSGIFSCYNEQFF; CDR3nt: TGTGCCAGCAGACCCGGGACTAGCGGGATCTTCTCCTGCTACAATGAGCAGTTCTTC
j_gene: TRBJ1-5; v_gene: TRBV28; d_gene: -; abundance: many; CDR3aa: CASSLWRSQSGAGFQPQHF; CDR3nt: TGTGCCAGCAGTTTATGGCGGTCCCAATCGGGGGCAGGTTTTCAGCCCCAGCATTTT
j_gene: TRBJ2-7; v_gene: TRBV7-9; d_gene: TRBD1; abundance: many; CDR3aa: CASGGGTGSHEQYF; CDR3nt: TGTGCCAGCGGGGGAGGGACAGGGAGCCACGAGCAGTACTTC
j_gene: TRBJ2-5; v_gene: TRBV7-2; d_gene: TRBD2; abundance: many; CDR3aa: CASSILAGIGETQYF; CDR3nt: TGTGCCAGCAGCATACTAGCGGGGATCGGGGAGACCCAGTACTTC
j_gene: TRBJ1-1; v_gene: TRBV9; d_gene: -; abundance: many; CDR3aa: CASSVGGRGDTEAFF; CDR3nt: TGTGCCAGCAGCGTAGGTGGGCGGGGTGACACTGAAGCTTTCTTT
j_gene: TRBJ1-1; v_gene: TRBV29-1; d_gene: -; abundance: -; CDR3aa: CSVDQTNAEAFF; CDR3nt: TGCAGCGTTGACCAAACGAACGCTGAAGCTTTCTTT
j_gene: TRBJ2-3; v_gene: TRBV28; d_gene: -; abundance: few; CDR3aa: CASSPPTPITDTQYF; CDR3nt: TGTGCCAGCAGCCCTCCCACCCCGATCACAGATACGCAGTATTTT
j_gene: TRBJ2-2; v_gene: TRBV30; d_gene: TRBD1; abundance: -; CDR3aa: CAWSARDRVSGELFF; CDR3nt: TGTGCCTGGAGTGCCCGGGACAGGGTATCCGGGGAGCTGTTTTTT
j_gene: TRBJ2-4; v_gene: TRBV11-1; d_gene: TRBD1; abundance: many; CDR3aa: CASSSGTGYYIQYF; CDR3nt: TGTGCCAGCAGTTCCGGGACAGGGTATTACATTCAGTACTTC
j_gene: TRBJ2-3; v_gene: TRBV14; d_gene: -; abundance: few; CDR3aa: CASSRWDTQYF; CDR3nt: TGTGCCAGCAGCCGGTGGGATACGCAGTATTTT